This T cell receptor (beta chain) was recorded in a study of T cell repertoires in cytomegalovirus infection. Study information: CMV epitopes, recently identified HLA-C-restricted and well-studied HLA-B-restricted, were used.

Germline CDR1 SGHKS, CDR2 YYEKEE (reference sequence). This CDR3 is built from 15 residues. J was trimmed by 5 bases and V by 2 bases; bases with no gene match: 7. This clonotype was counted at least ten times. Its specificity is unknown. TCRdb ran MiXCR on the reads and lists one entry per CDR3 protein. The sample has roughly 500,000 distinct CDR3 sequences; about 33% are singletons. The specimen comprised cultured PBMCs, sampled from culture after CMV antigen stimulation. The TCR comes from a human donor in good health (CMV status not recorded). Some clones in this sample may be carry-over from other donors' samples. V and J are TRBV5-5 and TRBJ2-1, with 7 nucleotides matching TRBD1. CDR3 sequence (DNA): TGTGCCAGCAGCTTTGTTGGGACAGAGAACAATGAGCAGTTCTTC. It specifies CASSFVGTENNEQFF.